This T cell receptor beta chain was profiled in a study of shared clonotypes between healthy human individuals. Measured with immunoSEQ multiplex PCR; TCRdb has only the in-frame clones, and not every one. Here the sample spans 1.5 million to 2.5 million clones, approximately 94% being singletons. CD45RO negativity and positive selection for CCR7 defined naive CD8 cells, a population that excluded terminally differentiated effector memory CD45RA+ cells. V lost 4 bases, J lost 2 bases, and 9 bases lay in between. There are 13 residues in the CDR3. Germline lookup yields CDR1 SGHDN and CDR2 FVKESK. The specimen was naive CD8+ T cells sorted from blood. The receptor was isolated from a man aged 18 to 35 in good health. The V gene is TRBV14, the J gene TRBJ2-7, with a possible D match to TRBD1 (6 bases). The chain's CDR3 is CASSPGAPYEQYF. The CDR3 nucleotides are TGTGCCAGCAGCCCAGGGGCCCCCTACGAGCAGTACTTC.